The 18 T cell receptor beta chains below all came from one sample that was sequenced in a study of blood T cells in healthy people across ages. The use of a sample-barcoded 5' primer and a J-beta primer mix characterized a second PCR of 7 to 11 cycles. One entry per CDR3 protein, called by TCRdb with MiXCR from the 5' RACE reads. The repertoire has approximately 690,000 distinct CDR3 sequences, around three fifths of them found once; the top ten carry 30% to 45%. Sample: blood. These receptors were taken from a man aged 60-69 years in good health.

There are a few counts of this clonotype. The chain has TRBV3-1 and TRBJ2-4; D remains ambiguous. Germline CDR1 LGHDT, CDR2 YNNKEL (reference sequence). V lost 3 bases and J lost 9, with 12 bases in between. CDR3 length: 13 residues. CDR3 nucleotide sequence: TGTGCCAGCAGCCAGGGCTACGGAGCCATTCAGTACTTC. Its translation is CASSQGYGAIQYF.

The genes are TRBV5-1 and TRBJ2-4; 7 bases align to TRBD2. CDR3 length equals 15 residues. The ends lost 5 bases at V and 2 bases at J; junction bases unmatched: 7. Germline CDR1 reads SGHRS; CDR2 reads YFSETQ. DNA of the CDR3: TGCGCCAGCAGTGCCGGGGGGAGGTCCAAAAACATTCAGTACTTC. The encoded protein is CASSAGGRSKNIQYF. Full variable domain (outside the CDR3, taken from reference TRBV5-1 and TRBJ2-4): KAGVTQTPRYLIKTRGQQVTLSCSPISGHRSVSWYQQTPGQGLQFLFEYFSETQRNKGNFPGRFSGRQFSNSRSEMNVSTLELGDSALYLCASSAGGRSKNIQYFGAGTRLSVL.

This rearrangement joins TRBV7-2 to TRBJ2-7, with D hard to call. V gave up 5 bases and J gave up 2 bases, with 16 bases separating them. The germline CDR1 and CDR2 sequences are SGHTA and FQGNSA. This CDR3 has 15 amino acids. CDR3 sequence reads: CASSAPDPTPYEQYF. CDR3 DNA: TGTGCCAGCAGCGCCCCGGACCCTACTCCCTACGAGCAGTACTTC.

The chain carries TRBV21-1 and TRBJ1-4; no check of the table's D call, TRBD1, against the DNA was made. TRBV21-1 is noted as a pseudogene. This CDR3 spans 16 amino acids. The chain's CDR3 is CASSKNRGQGNEKLFF. Written as DNA, the CDR3 is TGTGCCAGCAGCAAAAACAGGGGGCAGGGTAATGAAAAACTGTTTTTT.

The rearrangement links TRBV29-1 to TRBJ1-5; 9 positions match TRBD1. The CDR3 length is 14 residues. Unmatched junction bases numbered 4, after V lost 4 bases and J lost 3 bases. From germline, CDR1 is SQVTM and CDR2 ANQGSEA. This chain's CDR3 is CSVATGGVNQPQHF. In DNA, the CDR3 is TGCAGCGTTGCTACAGGGGGCGTCAATCAGCCCCAGCATTTT.

V and J are TRBV27 and TRBJ2-5, with 9 bases lining up with TRBD1. The J call is doubtful: the DNA matches TRBJ2-7 better. CDR3 length: 15 amino acids. Germline V gene data show CDR1 as MNHEY and CDR2 as SMNVEV (reference sequence). Here the CDR3 reads CASSVDRGAPYEQYF. As DNA, the CDR3 is TGTGCCAGCAGTGTAGACAGGGGGGCCCCTTACGAGCAGTACTTC.

The sample holds a few counts of this clonotype. The V call is TRBV5-1, the J call TRBJ2-7; tentatively, D is TRBD1 (5 bases). This CDR3 comprises 12 residues. Trimming removed 3 bases from V and 5 bases from J, with 9 bases in between. CDR1 and CDR2 (germline): SGHRS, YFSETQ. The CDR3 here is CASSSLRDEQYF. Written as DNA, the CDR3 is TGCGCCAGCAGCTCCCTCAGGGACGAGCAGTACTTC.

The rearrangement joins TRBV12-3 or TRBV12-4 to TRBJ1-6; 9 bases agree with TRBD1. V was pared by 6 bases and J by 9 bases, with 6 bases of the junction left unmatched. The length of the CDR3 is 14 residues. The CDR3 sequence is CASSRTGEASPLHF. DNA of the CDR3: TGTGCCAGCAGCCGGACAGGGGAAGCTTCACCCCTCCACTTT.

The CDR3 is CASLRGQDEQYF. CDR3 DNA: TGTGCCAGCCTCCGGGGCCAGGACGAGCAGTACTTC. J is TRBJ2-5 and V is TRBV28, with D possibly being TRBD1 or TRBD2 (5 bases each). The J call may not be correct, given that the DNA end is closer to TRBJ2-7. Germline CDR1 MDHEN, CDR2 SYDVKM. This CDR3 region has 12 residues.

The genes are TRBV7-2 and TRBJ2-5; no firm D call. From germline, CDR1 is SGHTA and CDR2 FQGNSA. The CDR3 runs to 14 residues. V was cut by 5 bases and J by 1 base, with 11 bases left in between. The CDR3 DNA is TGTGCCAGCAGCCCCACTCGGGTCCAAGAGACCCAGTACTTC. This codes for CASSPTRVQETQYF.

The chain links TRBV10-1 to TRBJ2-1; 8 bases align to TRBD2. This CDR3 contains 14 residues. Per the germline V gene, CDR1 is WNHNN and CDR2 is SYGVQD (reference sequence). The J segment lost 6 bases and the V segment lost 3 bases, leaving 4 bases of the junction unmatched. CDR3 DNA sequence: TGCGCCAGCAGTGATCCCGGGGGGGCCAATGAGCAGTTCTTC. Protein product: CASSDPGGANEQFF.

The chain joins TRBV6-4 to TRBJ2-7, with 11 bases lining up with TRBD2. The trim removed 8 bases at V and 7 bases at J, leaving 10 bases unmatched. From germline, CDR1 is MRHNA and CDR2 SNTAGT. There are 14 residues in the CDR3. The CDR3 DNA reads as TGTGCCAGCCTGGGACTAGCGGATTACAATGAGCAGTACTTC. Protein product: CASLGLADYNEQYF.

In this sample, this clonotype turned up once. V and J are TRBV20-1 and TRBJ2-1; D not resolved. This CDR3 contains 16 residues. The ends were cut back, 0 bases at V and 0 bases at J, with 12 bases in the middle. CDR1 and CDR2 from the germline V gene are DFQATT and SNEGSKA (reference sequence). The CDR3 DNA sequence: TGCAGTGCTAGAGATATGGCCCGGCACTCCTACAATGAGCAGTTCTTC. Translation: CSARDMARHSYNEQFF.

The chain is built from TRBV27 and TRBJ2-7; weak D call: TRBD1 (6 bases). The last part of the DNA fits TRBJ2-5 better; the J call may be wrong. This CDR3 spans 14 amino acids. Germline V gene sequence: CDR1 MNHEY, CDR2 SMNVEV (reference sequence). The CDR3 here is CASSLMGASETQYF. The CDR3 nucleotides read TGTGCCAGCAGTTTAATGGGGGCGTCCGAGACCCAGTACTTC.

CDR3 loop: CASSTLQGKETQYF. CDR3 coding DNA: TGCGCCAGCAGCACCCTCCAGGGTAAAGAGACCCAGTACTTC. The rearrangement uses TRBV5-1 and TRBJ2-5; D might be TRBD1 (5 bases). The CDR3 loop spans 14 amino acids. CDR1 and CDR2 (germline): SGHRS, YFSETQ. The V end lost 4 bases, the J end lost 3 bases, and 13 bases lay between the germline ends.

The genes are TRBV12-3 or TRBV12-4 and TRBJ2-3; D perhaps matches TRBD1 (5 bases). This CDR3 contains 15 residues. Between the trimmed V and J ends, which lost 6 bases and 4 bases, there was a span of 17 bases. This chain's CDR3 is CASREGATHADTQYF. In nucleotides, the CDR3 is TGTGCCAGCAGGGAAGGGGCAACCCACGCAGATACGCAGTATTTT.

The rearrangement links TRBV5-1 to TRBJ1-1; 7 nucleotides match TRBD1. J gave up 1 base and V 4 bases, and 7 bases lay outside the gene matches. The CDR3 has 15 amino acids. Germline CDR1 SGHRS, CDR2 YFSETQ. CDR3 in DNA: TGCGCCAGCAGCCCGTTACAGGGGCCGAACACTGAAGCTTTCTTT. Translation: CASSPLQGPNTEAFF.

This chain links TRBV18 with TRBJ2-3; D is perhaps TRBD1 or TRBD2 (5 bases each). V lost 3 bases to trimming and J lost 4 bases, with 23 bases between them. In germline, CDR1 is KGHSH, CDR2 LQKENI. The CDR3 has 18 amino acids. CDR3 bases: TGTGCCAGCTCACCGCTATTGACTGAAGAGGGGATGGCAGATACGCAGTATTTT. It specifies CASSPLLTEEGMADTQYF.